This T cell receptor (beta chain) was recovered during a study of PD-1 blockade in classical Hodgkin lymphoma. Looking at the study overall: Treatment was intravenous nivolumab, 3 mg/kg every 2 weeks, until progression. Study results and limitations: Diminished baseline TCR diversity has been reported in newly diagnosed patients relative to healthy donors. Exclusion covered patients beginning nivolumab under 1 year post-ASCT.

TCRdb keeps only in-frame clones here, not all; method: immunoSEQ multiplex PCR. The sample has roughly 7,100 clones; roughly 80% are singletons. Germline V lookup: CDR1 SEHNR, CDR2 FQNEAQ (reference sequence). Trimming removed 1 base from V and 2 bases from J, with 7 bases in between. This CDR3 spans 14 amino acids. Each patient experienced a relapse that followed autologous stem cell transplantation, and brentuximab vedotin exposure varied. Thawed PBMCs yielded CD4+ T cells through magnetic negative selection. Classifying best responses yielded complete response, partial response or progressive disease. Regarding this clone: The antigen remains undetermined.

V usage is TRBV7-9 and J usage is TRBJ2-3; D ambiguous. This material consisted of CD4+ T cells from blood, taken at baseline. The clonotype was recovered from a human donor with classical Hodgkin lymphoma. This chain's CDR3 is CASSLDSTTDTQYF. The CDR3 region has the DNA TGTGCCAGCAGCTTAGATTCCACCACAGATACGCAGTATTTT.